This T cell receptor beta chain emerged from a study of early T cells in non-severe SARS-CoV-2 infection. The wider study: Chains stayed unpaired after sequencing of bulk RNA from unsorted whole blood. Study-level results: Matching results from VDJdb favored anti-spike CD8 responses, leaving private and CD4 specificities undetected.

CDR1 SEHNR and CDR2 FQNEAQ come from the germline V gene (reference sequence). V shed 5 bases and J shed 6 bases, with 14 bases lying between them. This CDR3 region has 13 residues. Unique molecular identifiers were affixed to single, distinct cDNA molecules. From the 5' RACE reads, TCRdb called clonotypes with MiXCR, one entry per CDR3 protein. Here the sample spans tens of thousands of distinct CDR3 sequences, roughly 12% being singletons. This clonotype was seen ten or more times. The antigen remains undetermined. The chain uses TRBV7-9 and TRBJ2-7, with unresolved D. This receptor was taken from an adult who was a healthcare worker with PCR-confirmed SARS-CoV-2 infection or an uninfected control (not recorded which). The sample here was whole blood, taken at baseline. CDR3 loop: CASSLVGPGEQYF. CDR3 nucleotide sequence: TGTGCCAGCAGCCTGGTAGGACCCGGCGAGCAGTACTTC. Full variable domain (missing parts from reference TRBV7-9 and TRBJ2-7): DTGVSQNPRHKITKRGQNVTFRCDPISEHNRLYWYRQTLGQGPEFLTYFQNEAQLEKSRLLSDRFSAERPKGSFSTLEIQRTEQGDSAMYLCASSLVGPGEQYFGPGTRLTVT.